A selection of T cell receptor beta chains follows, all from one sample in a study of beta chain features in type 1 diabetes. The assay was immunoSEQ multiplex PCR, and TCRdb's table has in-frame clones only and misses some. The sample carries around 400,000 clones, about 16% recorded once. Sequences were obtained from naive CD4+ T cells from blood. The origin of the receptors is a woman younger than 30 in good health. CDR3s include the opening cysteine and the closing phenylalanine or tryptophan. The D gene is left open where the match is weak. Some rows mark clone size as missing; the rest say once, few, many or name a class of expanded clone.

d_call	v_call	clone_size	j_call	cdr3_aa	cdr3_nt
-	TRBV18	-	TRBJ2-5	CASSPGRETQYF	TGTGCCAGCTCACCCGGTCGAGAGACCCAGTACTTC
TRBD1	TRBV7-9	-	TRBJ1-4	CASSLDPGQGKEKLFF	TGTGCCAGCAGCTTGGATCCGGGACAGGGAAAAGAAAAACTGTTTTTT
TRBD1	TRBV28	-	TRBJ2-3	CASSFPLDRGGSTDTQYF	TGTGCCAGCAGTTTCCCTCTGGACAGGGGAGGTAGCACAGATACGCAGTATTTT
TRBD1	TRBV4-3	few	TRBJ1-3	CASSQNLDRADTIYF	TGCGCCAGCAGCCAAAATCTCGACAGGGCAGACACCATATATTTT
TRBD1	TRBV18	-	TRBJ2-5	CASSPPGQYQETQYF	TGTGCCAGCTCACCGCCGGGACAGTACCAAGAGACCCAGTACTTC
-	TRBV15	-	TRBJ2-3	CATSRGRVKRTDTQYF	TGTGCCACCAGCAGAGGAAGGGTTAAGCGGACAGATACGCAGTATTTT
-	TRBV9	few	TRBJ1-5	CASSHDSGVHQPQHF	TGTGCCAGCAGCCATGACTCAGGGGTGCATCAGCCCCAGCATTTT
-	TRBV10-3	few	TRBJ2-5	CAISAVPAETQYF	TGTGCCATCAGCGCTGTCCCCGCGGAGACCCAGTACTTC
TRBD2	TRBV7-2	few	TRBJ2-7	CASSFLLAGGRYEQYF	TGTGCCAGCAGCTTTTTACTAGCGGGAGGGCGGTACGAGCAGTACTTC
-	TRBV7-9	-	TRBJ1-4	CASSLAPQGKLFF	TGTGCCAGCAGCTTAGCGCCGCAGGGGAAACTGTTTTTT
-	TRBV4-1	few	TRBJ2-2	CASSPPRNLNTGELFF	TGCGCCAGCAGCCCCCCTAGGAACTTAAACACCGGGGAGCTGTTTTTT
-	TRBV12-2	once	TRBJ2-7	CASRLEGPGSWEQYF	TGTGCAAGTCGCTTAGAGGGCCCGGGATCCTGGGAGCAGTACTTC
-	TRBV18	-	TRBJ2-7	CASSPTGIRSYEQYF	TGTGCCAGCTCACCGACGGGGATACGGTCCTACGAGCAGTACTTC
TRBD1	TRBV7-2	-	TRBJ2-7	CASSLIRDSRYEQYF	TGTGCCAGCAGCTTAATCCGGGACAGCCGGTACGAGCAGTACTTC
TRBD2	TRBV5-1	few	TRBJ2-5	CASSPRLAGVETQYF	TGCGCCAGCAGCCCCCGGTTAGCGGGAGTGGAGACCCAGTACTTC
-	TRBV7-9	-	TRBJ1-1	CASSRHTGSDTEAFF	TGTGCCAGCAGCCGACATACAGGGTCGGACACTGAAGCTTTCTTT
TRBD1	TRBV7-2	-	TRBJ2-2	CASMDRGQGGELFF	TGTGCCAGCATGGACAGGGGGCAAGGCGGGGAGCTGTTTTTT
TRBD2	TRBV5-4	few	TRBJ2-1	CASSFPTSERNEQFF	TGTGCCAGCAGCTTCCCGACTAGCGAACGCAATGAGCAGTTCTTC
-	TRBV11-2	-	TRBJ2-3	CASSLGPPGADTQYF	TGTGCCAGCAGCTTAGGCCCTCCGGGGGCAGATACGCAGTATTTT
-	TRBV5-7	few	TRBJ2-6	CASRGFSGANVLTF	TGTGCCAGTCGGGGGTTCTCTGGGGCCAACGTCCTGACTTTC
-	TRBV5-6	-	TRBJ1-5	CASSRRGYSNQPQHF	TGTGCCAGCAGCCGAAGGGGGTATAGCAATCAGCCCCAGCATTTT
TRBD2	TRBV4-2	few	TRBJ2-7	CASSQDRAGAYEQYF	TGTGCCAGCAGCCAAGATCGGGCGGGGGCCTACGAGCAGTACTTC
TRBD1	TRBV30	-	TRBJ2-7	CAWSGTGVREQYF	TGTGCCTGGAGTGGGACAGGGGTCCGCGAGCAGTACTTC
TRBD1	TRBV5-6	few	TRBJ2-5	CASSKRQGGETQYF	TGTGCCAGCAGCAAACGACAGGGGGGAGAGACCCAGTACTTC
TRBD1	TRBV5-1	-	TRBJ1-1	CASSRGTGDTEAFF	TGCGCCAGCAGCCGGGGGACAGGGGACACTGAAGCTTTCTTT
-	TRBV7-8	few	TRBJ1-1	CASIRRAPGTEAFF	TGTGCCAGCATCCGCCGCGCCCCAGGCACTGAAGCTTTCTTT
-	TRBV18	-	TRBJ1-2	CASSGPSYGYTF	TGTGCCAGCTCCGGTCCCTCCTATGGCTACACCTTC
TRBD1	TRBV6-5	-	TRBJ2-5	CASRRDRLDQETQYF	TGTGCCAGCAGAAGGGACAGGTTGGACCAAGAGACCCAGTACTTC
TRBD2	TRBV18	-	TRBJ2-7	CASSPREGVYEQYF	TGTGCCAGCTCACCACGGGAGGGAGTCTACGAGCAGTACTTC
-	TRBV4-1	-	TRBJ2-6	CASSQATPGSGANVLTF	TGCGCCAGCAGCCAAGCGACACCCGGTTCTGGGGCCAACGTCCTGACTTTC
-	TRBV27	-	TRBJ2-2	CAVTGYTGELFF	TGTGCCGTAACAGGGTATACCGGGGAGCTGTTTTTT
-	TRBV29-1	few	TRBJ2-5	CSVEYPRETQYF	TGCAGCGTTGAATACCCTCGGGAGACCCAGTACTTC
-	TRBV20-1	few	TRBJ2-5	CSARGEETQYF	TGCAGTGCTAGAGGGGAGGAGACCCAGTACTTC
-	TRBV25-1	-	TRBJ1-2	CASSAMPGEGYTF	TGTGCCAGCAGTGCAATGCCGGGAGAGGGCTACACCTTC
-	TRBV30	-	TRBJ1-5	CAWSYRTGNQPQHF	TGTGCCTGGAGTTATAGAACAGGGAACCAGCCCCAGCATTTT
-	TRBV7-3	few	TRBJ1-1	CASSKLLRGGTTEAFF	TGTGCCAGCAGCAAACTGCTGCGAGGGGGAACAACTGAAGCTTTCTTT
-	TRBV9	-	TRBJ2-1	CASSVDLADEQFF	TGTGCCAGCAGCGTAGATCTTGCGGATGAGCAGTTCTTC
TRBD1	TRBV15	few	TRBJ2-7	CATSRDRGPYEQYF	TGTGCCACCAGCAGGGACAGGGGGCCGTACGAGCAGTACTTC
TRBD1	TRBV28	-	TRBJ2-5	CASSLGWRDRIYF	TGTGCCAGCAGTTTGGGCTGGAGGGACAGGATCTACTTC
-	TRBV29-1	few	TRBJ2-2	CSVGRGSNGELFF	TGCAGCGTGGGTAGGGGTTCTAACGGGGAGCTGTTTTTT
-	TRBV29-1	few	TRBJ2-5	CSCRQVIQETQYF	TGCAGCTGCCGGCAGGTGATACAAGAGACCCAGTACTTC
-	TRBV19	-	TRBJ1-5	CASSPQEGFNQPQHF	TGTGCCAGTAGTCCCCAGGAGGGTTTCAATCAGCCCCAGCATTTT
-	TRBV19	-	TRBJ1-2	CASSITAGPDGYTF	TGTGCCAGTAGTATAACGGCAGGGCCGGATGGCTACACCTTC
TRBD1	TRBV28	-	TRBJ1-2	CASSLQGQGARGYTF	TGTGCCAGCAGTTTACAGGGACAGGGGGCGCGAGGCTACACCTTC
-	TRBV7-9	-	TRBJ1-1	CASSSDGGQGMNTEAFF	TGTGCCAGCAGCTCCGACGGTGGCCAGGGGATGAACACTGAAGCTTTCTTT
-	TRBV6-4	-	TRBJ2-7	CASRSYEQYF	TGTGCCAGCCGCAGTTACGAGCAGTACTTC
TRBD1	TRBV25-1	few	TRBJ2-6	CASSERQGAGANVLTF	TGTGCCAGCAGTGAACGACAGGGCGCCGGGGCCAACGTCCTGACTTTC
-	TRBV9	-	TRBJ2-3	CASSVERAGTDTQYF	TGTGCCAGCAGCGTAGAGCGGGCGGGCACAGATACGCAGTATTTT
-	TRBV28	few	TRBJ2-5	CAMGRRETQYF	TGTGCCATGGGGCGCAGAGAGACCCAGTACTTC
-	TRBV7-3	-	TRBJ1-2	CASSPGVGGNPYGYTF	TGTGCCAGCAGCCCCGGGGTAGGCGGCAATCCTTATGGCTACACCTTC
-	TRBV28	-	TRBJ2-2	CASSRHDSTNTGELFF	TGTGCCAGCAGTCGGCATGACTCAACAAACACCGGGGAGCTGTTTTTT
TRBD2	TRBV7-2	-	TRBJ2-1	CASSPDRLAGVDEQFF	TGTGCCAGCAGCCCCGACAGACTAGCGGGAGTGGATGAGCAGTTCTTC